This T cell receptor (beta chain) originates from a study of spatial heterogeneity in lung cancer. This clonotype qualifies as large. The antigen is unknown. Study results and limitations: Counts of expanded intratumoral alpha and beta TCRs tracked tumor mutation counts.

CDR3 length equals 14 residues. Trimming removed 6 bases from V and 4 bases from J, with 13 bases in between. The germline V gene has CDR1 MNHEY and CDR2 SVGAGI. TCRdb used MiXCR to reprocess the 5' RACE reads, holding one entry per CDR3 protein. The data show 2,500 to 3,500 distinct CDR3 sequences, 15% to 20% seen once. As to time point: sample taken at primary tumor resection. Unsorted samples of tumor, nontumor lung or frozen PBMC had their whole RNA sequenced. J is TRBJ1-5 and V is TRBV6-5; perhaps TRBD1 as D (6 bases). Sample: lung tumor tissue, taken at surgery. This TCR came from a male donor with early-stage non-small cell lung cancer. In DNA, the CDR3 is TGTGCCAGCAGAATTCGAACAGGGAATCAGCCCCAGCATTTT. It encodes CASRIRTGNQPQHF.